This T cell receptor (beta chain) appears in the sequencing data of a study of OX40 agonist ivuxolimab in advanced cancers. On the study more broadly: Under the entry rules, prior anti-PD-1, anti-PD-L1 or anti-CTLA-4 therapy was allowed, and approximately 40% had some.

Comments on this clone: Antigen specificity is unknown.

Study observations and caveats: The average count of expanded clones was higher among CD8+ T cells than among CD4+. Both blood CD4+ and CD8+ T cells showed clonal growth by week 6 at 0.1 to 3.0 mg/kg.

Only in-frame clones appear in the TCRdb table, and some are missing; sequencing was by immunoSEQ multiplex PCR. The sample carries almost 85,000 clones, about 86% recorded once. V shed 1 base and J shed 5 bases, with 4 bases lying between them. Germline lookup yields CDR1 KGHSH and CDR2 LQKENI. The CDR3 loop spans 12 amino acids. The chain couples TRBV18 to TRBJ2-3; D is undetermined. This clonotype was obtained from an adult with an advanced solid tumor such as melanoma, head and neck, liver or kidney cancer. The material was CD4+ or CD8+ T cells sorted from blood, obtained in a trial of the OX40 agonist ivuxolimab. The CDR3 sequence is CASSPQGDTQYF. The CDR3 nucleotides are TGTGCCAGCTCACCACAAGGAGATACGCAGTATTTT.